The 10 T cell receptor beta chains given below trace back to one sample, sequenced in a study of shared clonotypes between healthy human individuals. Measured with immunoSEQ multiplex PCR; TCRdb has only the in-frame clones, and not every one. The data show approximately 2.5 million clones, with 90% to 95% seen just once and roughly 0.13% held by the top ten. Sequencing input: naive CD4+ T cells sorted from blood. As for subset: CD45RA+ positively selected. The receptors derive from a man younger than 30 in good health.

The V and J genes are TRBV5-4 and TRBJ2-3, with D possibly matching TRBD2 (5 bases). The V gene's germline CDR1 is SGHNT and CDR2 YYREEE (reference sequence). Between the trimmed V and J ends, which lost 4 bases and 2 bases, there was a span of 11 bases. CDR3 length equals 14 residues. DNA of the CDR3: TGTGCCAGCAGCCTGGACTCAATCACAGATACGCAGTATTTT. Its protein is CASSLDSITDTQYF.

A word on this clone: Other DNA sequences in this sample translate to the same CDR3. V and J are TRBV29-1 and TRBJ2-3; 8 bases are shared with TRBD2. V shed 4 bases and J 3 bases; nucleotides not matched to a gene: 3. CDR1 is SQVTM, CDR2 ANQGSEA, per germline. The CDR3 spans 13 residues. This CDR3 is CSVVAGGTDTQYF. The CDR3 DNA is TGCAGCGTTGTTGCGGGGGGAACAGATACGCAGTATTTT.

The chain employs TRBV6-6 and TRBJ2-7, with 15 bases lining up with TRBD2. V shed 5 bases and J 6 bases; nucleotides not matched to a gene: 5. The CDR3 consists of 15 residues. Germline V CDR1 and CDR2: MNHNY, SVGAGI (reference sequence). The CDR3: CASSTGTSGGFEQYF. The CDR3 nucleotides are TGTGCCAGCAGTACGGGGACTAGCGGGGGGTTCGAGCAGTACTTC.

This clone occurred once. The rearrangement uses TRBV7-2 and TRBJ2-7; 13 bases agree with TRBD2. The CDR3 is made up of 18 amino acids. Germline V CDR1 and CDR2: SGHTA, FQGNSA. V lost 1 base to trimming and J lost 3 bases; unmatched junction nucleotides: 9. CDR3: CASSLGGTSGTGVYEQYF. The CDR3 coding sequence is TGTGCCAGCAGCTTAGGGGGGACTAGCGGGACAGGGGTCTACGAGCAGTACTTC.

The chain carries TRBV9 and TRBJ2-1; 8 nucleotides match TRBD1. The CDR3 totals 15 residues. Germline loops: CDR1 SGDLS, CDR2 YYNGEE. V lost 3 bases and J lost 8; bases outside the gene matches: 10. The CDR3 spells CASSDRGELGYEQFF. DNA of the CDR3: TGTGCCAGCAGCGACAGGGGGGAACTGGGGTATGAGCAGTTCTTC.

Of note for this clone: The same CDR3 can be traced to other DNA sequences in this sample. The gene calls are TRBV5-1 and TRBJ2-7; D is ambiguous. V was pared by 0 bases and J by 6 bases, with 4 bases between. The CDR3 runs to 11 residues. Germline CDR1 and CDR2: SGHRS and YFSETQ. This CDR3 reads CASSLGPEQYF. CDR3 nucleotide sequence: TGCGCCAGCAGCTTGGGCCCCGAGCAGTACTTC.

Comments on this clone: The sample carries other DNA sequences with the same CDR3. The V and J genes are TRBV6-5 and TRBJ1-3; D gene uncertain. The germline CDR1 and CDR2 sequences are MNHEY and SVGAGI. This CDR3 comprises 15 residues. V was pared by 0 bases and J by 0 bases, with 6 bases between. The DNA of the CDR3 is TGTGCCAGCAGTTACTCGACCAGCTCTGGAAACACCATATATTTT. Residues: CASSYSTSSGNTIYF.

The V and J genes are TRBV7-2 and TRBJ2-2, with D perhaps matching TRBD2 (7 bases). Trimming removed 5 bases from V and 4 bases from J, with 17 bases in between. The germline gives CDR1 SGHTA, CDR2 FQGNSA. CDR3 length: 16 residues. In DNA form, the CDR3 reads TGTGCCAGCAGCCAGAGGGGGGGCGCGGTCACCGGGGAGCTGTTTTTT. Amino acids: CASSQRGGAVTGELFF.

J is TRBJ2-2 and V is TRBV19; D remains ambiguous. CDR1 and CDR2 (germline): LNHDA, SQIVND (reference sequence). V was trimmed by 5 bases and J by 8 bases, leaving 9 bases between them. CDR3 size: 12 residues. DNA of the CDR3: TGTGCCAGTAGTTTGGCGCAGGGGGAGCTGTTTTTT. Translating it yields CASSLAQGELFF.

To note about this clone: The same CDR3 also results from other DNA sequences found in this sample. The chain combines TRBV10-3 with TRBJ2-7; D is unresolved. The CDR3 loop spans 12 amino acids. Germline V gives CDR1 ENHRY, CDR2 SYGVKD. Trimming took off 1 base at V and 3 bases at J, with 4 bases between the two ends. The CDR3 nucleotides are TGTGCCATCAGTGAGTATAGCTACGAGCAGTACTTC. It encodes CAISEYSYEQYF.